This TCR beta chain was captured in a study of a mutant IDH1 vaccine in newly diagnosed glioma. About the research overall: Earlier therapy was either radiotherapy, temozolomide, or both, and most got both. Study-wide results and limits: It was over 85% of patients that developed vaccine-induced immune responses.

Assay used: immunoSEQ multiplex PCR; TCRdb lists only in-frame clones, some missing. The sample includes 50,000 to 65,000 clones, approximately 65% of them seen just once. With regard to this clone: Its antigen is as yet unknown.

Time point defined: week 47, end of study. In the vaccine, a single dose held 300 ug of the mutant IDH1 20-mer peptide, along with topical imiquimod. The CDR3 consists of 16 residues. CDR1 is SGHNT and CDR2 is YYREEE in the germline V gene (reference sequence). Trimming cost V 4 bases and J 6 bases, with 21 bases left between them. The rearrangement links TRBV5-4 to TRBJ2-3; TRBD2 might be the D (5 bases). The sequence came from a man aged 40-49 years with glioma. Some clones in this sample may be carry-over from other donors' samples. The sample in question was peripheral blood mononuclear cells (PBMCs), obtained from a glioma patient whose treatment included an IDH1 peptide vaccine. The CDR3 loop is CASSPGWANPKDTQYF. In nucleotides, the CDR3 is TGTGCCAGCAGCCCGGGGTGGGCTAACCCCAAGGATACGCAGTATTTT.